One sample yielded the 5 T cell receptor beta chains listed below, sequenced in a study of T cell repertoires in cytomegalovirus infection. In TCRdb, the reads were re-called with MiXCR into one record per CDR3 protein. This table holds about 360,000 distinct CDR3 sequences, 18% found once. What was sequenced was PBMCs. These receptors were obtained from a human donor in good health (CMV status not recorded). Some clones in this sample may be carry-over from other donors' samples.

This clonotype was observed many times. One end of the junction is discordant with germline, which a read error may explain. The chain employs TRBV20-1 and TRBJ2-3; D unclear. The CDR3 is 12 amino acids. Looked up from germline, CDR1 is DFQATT and CDR2 is SNEGSKA (reference sequence). CDR3 sequence (DNA): TGCAGTGCGAGAGTCGTTCTAGATACGCAGTATTTT. Translated: CSARVVLDTQYF.

This clonotype was seen many times. This rearrangement joins TRBV6-5 to TRBJ2-3; 13 bases are a match to TRBD2. The J segment lost 4 bases and the V segment lost 5 bases, leaving 6 bases of the junction unmatched. Looked up from germline, CDR1 is MNHEY and CDR2 is SVGAGI. The length of the CDR3 is 16 residues. The CDR3 nucleotides are TGTGCCAGCAGTGTTGGGACTAGCGGGAAAGCAGATACGCAGTATTTT. Amino acids: CASSVGTSGKADTQYF.

Many counts were recorded for this clonotype. The CDR3 spells CASSFLIVAGYEQFF. The CDR3 DNA reads as TGTGCCAGCAGCTTCCTAATAGTAGCGGGTTATGAGCAGTTCTTC. The chain recombines TRBV7-8 with TRBJ2-1, with 7 bases matching TRBD2. CDR3 length: 15 amino acids. V dropped 3 bases and J dropped 8; count of bases not matched to a gene: 10. The germline V gene has CDR1 SGHVS and CDR2 FQNEAQ.

V is TRBV7-2 and J is TRBJ2-1; possible D gene TRBD1, 6 bases. The germline CDR1 and CDR2 sequences are SGHTA and FQGNSA. The CDR3 spans 14 residues. The V and J ends lost 3 bases and 7 bases respectively, with 13 bases between them. CDR3 sequence reads: CASSLGAVANEQFF. In DNA, the CDR3 is TGTGCCAGCAGCTTGGGGGCTGTAGCGAATGAGCAGTTCTTC. Looking up the rest from reference TRBV7-2 and TRBJ2-1 gives the full variable domain: GAGVSQSPSNKVTEKGKDVELRCDPISGHTALYWYRQSLGQGLEFLIYFQGNSAPDKSGLPSDRFSAERTGGSVSTLTIQRTQQEDSAVYLCASSLGAVANEQFFGPGTRLTVL.

This clonotype has only a few counts. The V and J genes are TRBV6-2 or TRBV6-3 and TRBJ2-7; 9 bases align to TRBD1. The germline CDR1 and CDR2 sequences are MNHEY and SVGEGT. V was pared by 8 bases and J by 5 bases, with 10 bases of the junction left unmatched. The CDR3 is 14 residues long. CDR3 sequence (DNA): TGTGCCAGCTCCGGGACAGGGATATCCCACGAGCAGTACTTC. This translates into CASSGTGISHEQYF.